This T cell receptor beta chain was observed in a study of shared clonotypes between healthy human individuals. Study as a whole: Donors consisted of a couple of women and a few men between 18 and 49. General study results and limits: Clonotypes shared by all four donors outscored non-shared clonotypes in generation probability. There were few donors, and this limited the genetic and exposure-history diversity represented.

Germline CDR1 reads MNHNY; CDR2 reads SVGAGI (reference sequence). Trimming at V came to 5 bases and at J to 6 bases, leaving 7 bases not matched to a gene. This CDR3 is built from 15 residues. Partitioning of CD4+ cells yielded a CD45RA+ naive subset and a CD45RA-negative memory subset. The method was immunoSEQ multiplex PCR; TCRdb's version includes in-frame clones alone and lacks a portion of them. The data show about 1.4 million clones, more than 95% seen once. In the case of this clone: Antigen specificity is unknown.

This receptor was taken from a man aged 25-40 years in good health. This chain uses TRBV6-6 with TRBJ2-2; TRBD2 matches 9 bases. The sample comprised naive CD4+ T cells sorted from blood. Subset: CD45RA+ positively selected. The CDR3 DNA reads TGTGCCAGCAGTCGTCTAGCGGGATACGCCGGGGAGCTGTTTTTT. It is translated as CASSRLAGYAGELFF.